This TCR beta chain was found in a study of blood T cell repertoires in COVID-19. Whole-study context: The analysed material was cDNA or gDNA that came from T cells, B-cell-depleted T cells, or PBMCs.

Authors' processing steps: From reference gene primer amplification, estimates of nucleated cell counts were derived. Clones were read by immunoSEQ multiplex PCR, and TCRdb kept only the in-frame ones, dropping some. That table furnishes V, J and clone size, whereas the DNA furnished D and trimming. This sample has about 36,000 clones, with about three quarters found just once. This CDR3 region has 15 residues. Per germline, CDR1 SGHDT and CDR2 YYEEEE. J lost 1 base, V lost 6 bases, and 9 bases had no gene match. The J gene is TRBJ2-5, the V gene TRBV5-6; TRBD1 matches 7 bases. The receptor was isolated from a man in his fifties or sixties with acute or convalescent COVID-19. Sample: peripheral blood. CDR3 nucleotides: TGTGCCAGCACCTATCTCGACAGGGTCCAAGAGACCCAGTACTTC. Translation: CASTYLDRVQETQYF. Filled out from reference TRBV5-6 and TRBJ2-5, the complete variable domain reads DAGVTQSPTHLIKTRGQQVTLRCSPKSGHDTVSWYQQALGQGPQFIFQYYEEEERQRGNFPDRFSGHQFPNYSSELNVNALLLGDSALYLCASTYLDRVQETQYFGPGTRLLVL.